The present TCR beta chain was sequenced within a study of CD8 T cells in Susac syndrome. Trimming removed 8 bases at V and 2 bases at J, with 24 bases between. Germline V gene sequence: CDR1 SEHNR, CDR2 FQNEAQ (reference sequence). The CDR3 is made up of 17 amino acids. In its sample, this clonotype was seen a few times. Random hexamers were used to reverse transcribe the RNA input (roughly 0.5 to 1 ug). Amplification of the TCR beta CDR3 was carried out by immunoSEQ multiplex PCR, which spanned a total of 54 Vbeta and 13 Jbeta segments. TCRdb processed the immunoSEQ multiplex PCR reads anew with MiXCR; each CDR3 protein has one entry. The table records about 130,000 distinct CDR3 sequences, more than 75% of them present only once. The authors carried out high-throughput sequencing of TCR beta. They applied it to CD8+ and CD4+ T cells obtained from blood. FACS was used to enrich TEMRA cells, whereas the CD8+ and CD4+ T cells were obtained by negative isolation.

The clonotype comes from a human donor with multiple sclerosis. The sample consisted of CD8+ T cells from PBMCs. This rearrangement joins TRBV7-9 to TRBJ2-5; D not resolved. CDR3 residues: CASAVIEELSEQETQYF. The CDR3 DNA reads as TGTGCCAGCGCTGTTATAGAGGAGCTATCGGAACAAGAGACCCAGTACTTC.